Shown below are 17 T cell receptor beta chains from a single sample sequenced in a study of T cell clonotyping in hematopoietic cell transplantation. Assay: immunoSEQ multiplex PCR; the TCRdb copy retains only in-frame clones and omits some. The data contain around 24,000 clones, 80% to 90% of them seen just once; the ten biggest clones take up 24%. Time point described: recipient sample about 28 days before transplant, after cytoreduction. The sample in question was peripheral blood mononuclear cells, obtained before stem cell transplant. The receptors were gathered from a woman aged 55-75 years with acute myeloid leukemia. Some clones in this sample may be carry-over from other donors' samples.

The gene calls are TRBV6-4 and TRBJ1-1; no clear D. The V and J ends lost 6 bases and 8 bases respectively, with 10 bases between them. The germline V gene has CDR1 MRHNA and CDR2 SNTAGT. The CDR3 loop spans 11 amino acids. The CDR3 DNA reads TGTGCCAGCAGGGAAGACCGGGAAGCTTTCTTT. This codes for CASREDREAFF.

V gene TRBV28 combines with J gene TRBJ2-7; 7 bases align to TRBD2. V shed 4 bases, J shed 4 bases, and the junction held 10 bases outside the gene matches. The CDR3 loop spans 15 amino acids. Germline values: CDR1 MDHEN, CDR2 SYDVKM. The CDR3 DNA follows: TGTGCCAGCAGTTCCCCCGGGAGGCCCCCTTACGAGCAGTACTTC. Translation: CASSSPGRPPYEQYF.

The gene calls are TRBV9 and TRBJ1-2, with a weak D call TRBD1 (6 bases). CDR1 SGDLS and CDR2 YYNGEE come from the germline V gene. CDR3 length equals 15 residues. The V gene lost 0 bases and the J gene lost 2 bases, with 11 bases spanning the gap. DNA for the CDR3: TGTGCCAGCAGCGTAGAAGGGGGAATAAACTATGGCTACACCTTC. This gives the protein CASSVEGGINYGYTF.

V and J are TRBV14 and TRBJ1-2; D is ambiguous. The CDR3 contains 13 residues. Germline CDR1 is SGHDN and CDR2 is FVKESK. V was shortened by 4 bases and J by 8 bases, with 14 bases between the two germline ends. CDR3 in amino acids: CASSLRPSGGYTF. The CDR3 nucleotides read TGTGCCAGCAGCCTTAGACCCTCGGGGGGCTACACCTTC.

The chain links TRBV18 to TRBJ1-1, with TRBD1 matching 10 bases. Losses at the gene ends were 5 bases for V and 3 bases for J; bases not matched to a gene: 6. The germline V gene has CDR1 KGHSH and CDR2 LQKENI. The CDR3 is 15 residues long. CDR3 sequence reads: CASSIGTGVDTEAFF. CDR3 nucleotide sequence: TGTGCCAGCTCAATAGGGACAGGGGTGGACACTGAAGCTTTCTTT.

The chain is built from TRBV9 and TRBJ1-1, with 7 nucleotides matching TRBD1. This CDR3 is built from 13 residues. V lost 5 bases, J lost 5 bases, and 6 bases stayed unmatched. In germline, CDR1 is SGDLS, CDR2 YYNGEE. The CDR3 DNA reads TGTGCCAGCAGAAGACAGGGAGGGACTGAAGCTTTCTTT. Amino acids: CASRRQGGTEAFF. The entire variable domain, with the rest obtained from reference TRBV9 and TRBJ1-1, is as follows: DSGVTQTPKHLITATGQRVTLRCSPRSGDLSVYWYQQSLDQGLQFLIQYYNGEERAKGNILERFSAQQFPDLHSELNLSSLELGDSALYFCASRRQGGTEAFFGQGTRLTVV.

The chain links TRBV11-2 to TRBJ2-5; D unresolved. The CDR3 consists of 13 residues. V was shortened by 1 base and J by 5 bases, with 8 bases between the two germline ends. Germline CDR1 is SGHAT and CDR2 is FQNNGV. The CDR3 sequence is CASSLVWDETQYF. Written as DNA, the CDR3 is TGTGCCAGCAGCTTAGTTTGGGATGAGACCCAGTACTTC. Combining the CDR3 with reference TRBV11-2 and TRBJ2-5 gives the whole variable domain EAGVAQSPRYKIIEKRQSVAFWCNPISGHATLYWYQQILGQGPKLLIQFQNNGVVDDSQLPKDRFSAERLKGVDSTLKIQPAKLEDSAVYLCASSLVWDETQYFGPGTRLLVL.

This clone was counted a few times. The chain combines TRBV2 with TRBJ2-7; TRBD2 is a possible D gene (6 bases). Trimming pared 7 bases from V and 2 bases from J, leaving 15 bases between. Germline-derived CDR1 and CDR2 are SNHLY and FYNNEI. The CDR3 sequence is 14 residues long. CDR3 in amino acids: CASTTRGGAYEQYF. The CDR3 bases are TGTGCCAGCACCACAAGGGGCGGGGCCTACGAGCAGTACTTC.

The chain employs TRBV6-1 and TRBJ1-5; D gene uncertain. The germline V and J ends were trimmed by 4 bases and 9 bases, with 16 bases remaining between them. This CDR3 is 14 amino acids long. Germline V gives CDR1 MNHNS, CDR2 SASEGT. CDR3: CASSGTGWLGPQHF. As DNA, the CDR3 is TGTGCCAGCAGTGGGACGGGGTGGCTTGGGCCCCAGCATTTT.

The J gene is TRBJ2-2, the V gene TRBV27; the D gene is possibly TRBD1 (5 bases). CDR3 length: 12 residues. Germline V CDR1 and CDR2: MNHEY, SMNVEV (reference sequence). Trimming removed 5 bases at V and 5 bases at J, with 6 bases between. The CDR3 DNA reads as TGTGCCAGCAGTCAGGGAACCGGGGAGCTGTTTTTT. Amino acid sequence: CASSQGTGELFF.

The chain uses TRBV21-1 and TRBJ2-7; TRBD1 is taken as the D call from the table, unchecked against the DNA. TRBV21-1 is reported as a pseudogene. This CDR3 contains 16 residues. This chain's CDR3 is CASSTPPGQGIYEQYF. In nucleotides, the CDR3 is TGTGCCAGCAGCACCCCTCCGGGACAGGGGATCTACGAGCAGTACTTC.

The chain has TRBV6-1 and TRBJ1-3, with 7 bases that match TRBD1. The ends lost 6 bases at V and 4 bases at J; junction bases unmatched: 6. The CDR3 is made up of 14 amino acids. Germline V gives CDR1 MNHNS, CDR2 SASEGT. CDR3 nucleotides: TGTGCCAGCAGGGAGACAGGGAACGGAAACACCATATATTTT. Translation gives CASRETGNGNTIYF.

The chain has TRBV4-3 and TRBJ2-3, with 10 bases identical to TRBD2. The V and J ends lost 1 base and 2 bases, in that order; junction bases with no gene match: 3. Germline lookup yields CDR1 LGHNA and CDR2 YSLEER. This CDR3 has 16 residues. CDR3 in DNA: TGCGCCAGCAGCCAAGGCCTAGCGGGGGCCACAGATACGCAGTATTTT. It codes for CASSQGLAGATDTQYF.

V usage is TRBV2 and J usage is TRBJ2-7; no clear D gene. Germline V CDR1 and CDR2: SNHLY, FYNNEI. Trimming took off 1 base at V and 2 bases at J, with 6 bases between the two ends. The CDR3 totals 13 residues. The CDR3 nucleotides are TGTGCCAGCAGTGAAGTAGCAGCCTACGAGCAGTACTTC. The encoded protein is CASSEVAAYEQYF.

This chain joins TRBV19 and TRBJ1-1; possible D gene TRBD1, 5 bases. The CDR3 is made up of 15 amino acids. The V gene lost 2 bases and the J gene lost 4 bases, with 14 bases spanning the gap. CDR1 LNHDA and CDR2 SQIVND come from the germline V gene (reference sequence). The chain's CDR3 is CASSIMGFGATEAFF. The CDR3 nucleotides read TGTGCCAGTAGTATAATGGGTTTTGGGGCCACTGAAGCTTTCTTT.

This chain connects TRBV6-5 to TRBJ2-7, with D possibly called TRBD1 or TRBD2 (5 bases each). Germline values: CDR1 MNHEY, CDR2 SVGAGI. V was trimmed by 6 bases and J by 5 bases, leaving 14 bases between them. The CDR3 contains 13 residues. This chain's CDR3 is CASSATVGDEQYF. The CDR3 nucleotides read TGTGCCAGCAGCGCGACCGTGGGGGACGAGCAGTACTTC.

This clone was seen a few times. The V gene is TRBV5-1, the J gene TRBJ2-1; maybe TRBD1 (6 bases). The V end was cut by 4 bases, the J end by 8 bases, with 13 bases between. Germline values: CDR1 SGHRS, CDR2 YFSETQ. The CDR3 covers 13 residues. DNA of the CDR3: TGCGCCAGCAGCCTCACAGGGATGCATGAGCAGTTCTTC. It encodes CASSLTGMHEQFF.